This TCR beta chain was documented in a study of cytomegalovirus exposure and HLA in healthy donors. The overall study: Unique TCR beta sequences numbering some 120 million came from 190 million or so T cells in an earlier analysis. General observations from the study: A later analysis showed HLA-associated TCR beta chains outstripping equally common others in clonal expansion. Under in vitro conditions, three CMV-associated chains were confirmed as specific for CMV antigens. Donor immune exposure was known only as CMV serostatus.

13 Jbeta primers and 60 Vbeta primers were used for the PCR. TCRdb's copy holds only in-frame clones and misses some; the assay was immunoSEQ multiplex PCR. The repertoire consists of around 140,000 clones, with about four fifths occurring once and the leading ten covering under 5%. As regards this clone: Its antigen is unknown.

The CDR3 has 13 residues. CDR1 and CDR2 from the germline V gene are SGHAT and FQNNGV. The V and J ends lost 1 base and 4 bases respectively, with 4 bases between them. This TCR derives from a man aged 35-49 years in good health and CMV-seronegative. This chain joins TRBV11-2 and TRBJ1-4; D not certain. Source material: PBMCs. CDR3: CASSLGLNEKLFF. CDR3 in DNA: TGTGCCAGCAGCTTAGGGCTTAATGAAAAACTGTTTTTT.